The 11 T cell receptor beta chains below come from one sample, sequenced in a study of blood T cell repertoires in COVID-19. Produced via immunoSEQ multiplex PCR; TCRdb's table is partial and in-frame only. The table has 260,000 or so clones, roughly 85% seen once. Source material: PBMCs or T cells enriched from blood (not recorded which). The receptors were gathered from a woman aged 50 to 60 who had recovered from COVID-19.

The rearrangement links TRBV7-9 to TRBJ1-2; possible D gene TRBD1, 5 bases. In germline, CDR1 is SEHNR, CDR2 FQNEAQ (reference sequence). V gave up 4 bases and J gave up 2 bases, with 14 bases separating them. The CDR3 spans 15 residues. The CDR3 is CASSSTMTANYGYTF. In nucleotides, the CDR3 is TGTGCCAGCAGCTCTACAATGACAGCGAACTATGGCTACACCTTC.

This rearrangement joins TRBV5-1 to TRBJ2-1; TRBD2 might be the D (5 bases). CDR1 and CDR2 (germline): SGHRS, YFSETQ. The CDR3 has 14 residues. Trimming shortened V by 6 bases and J by 8 bases, and 18 bases separated the two germline ends. CDR3 residues: CASKREEGRHEQFF. CDR3 in DNA: TGCGCCAGCAAACGGGAAGAGGGCCGGCATGAGCAGTTCTTC. Full variable domain (outside the CDR3, taken from reference TRBV5-1 and TRBJ2-1): KAGVTQTPRYLIKTRGQQVTLSCSPISGHRSVSWYQQTPGQGLQFLFEYFSETQRNKGNFPGRFSGRQFSNSRSEMNVSTLELGDSALYLCASKREEGRHEQFFGPGTRLTVL.

The rearrangement uses TRBV5-1 and TRBJ2-3, with a possible D match to TRBD2 (6 bases). Germline-derived CDR1 and CDR2 are SGHRS and YFSETQ. V lost 7 bases and J 2 bases, leaving 11 bases between the germline ends. CDR3 length: 13 residues. CDR3 residues: CASGIAATDTQYF. The DNA of the CDR3 is TGCGCCAGCGGCATAGCGGCCACAGATACGCAGTATTTT.

The chain employs TRBV7-2 and TRBJ1-5; unclear D gene. The CDR3 length is 15 residues. Trimming took off 1 base at V and 6 bases at J, with 13 bases between the two ends. Germline CDR1 is SGHTA and CDR2 is FQGNSA. This CDR3 reads CASSLGASGSQPQHF. The CDR3 DNA is TGTGCCAGCAGCTTAGGAGCGTCGGGGAGTCAGCCCCAGCATTTT.

This chain links TRBV3-1 (or the pseudogene TRBV3-2) with TRBJ1-1; D gene uncertain. Germline CDR1 LGHDT, CDR2 YNNKEL (reference sequence). The CDR3 consists of 13 residues. Trimming shortened V by 4 bases and J by 2 bases, and 8 bases separated the two germline ends. CDR3 amino acids: CASSLGSNTEAFF. The CDR3 DNA reads TGTGCCAGCAGCCTAGGGAGTAACACTGAAGCTTTCTTT.

V and J are TRBV27 and TRBJ1-2; 8 nucleotides agree with TRBD1. CDR3 length: 15 residues. Losses at the gene ends were 4 bases for V and 6 bases for J; bases not matched to a gene: 10. The germline gives CDR1 MNHEY, CDR2 SMNVEV (reference sequence). The CDR3, as DNA: TGTGCCAGCAGTTACCTCCCAAGGACAGGGCATGGCTACACCTTC. Translating it yields CASSYLPRTGHGYTF.

The CDR3 DNA reads as TGTGCCAGCAGCTTAGCCTCGGGGGGAGCTAATGAAAAACTGTTTTTT. It specifies CASSLASGGANEKLFF. The V and J genes are TRBV7-8 and TRBJ1-4; D possibly corresponds to TRBD1 (5 bases). Germline V gene sequence: CDR1 SGHVS, CDR2 FQNEAQ. CDR3 length: 16 residues. Trimming stripped 0 bases from V and 3 bases from J, with 11 bases between. The full variable domain, completed using reference TRBV7-8 and TRBJ1-4, is GAGVSQSPRYKVAKRGQDVALRCDPISGHVSLFWYQQALGQGPEFLTYFQNEAQLDKSGLPSDRFFAERPEGSVSTLKIQRTQQEDSAVYLCASSLASGGANEKLFFGSGTQLSVL.

This clone was detected once. The rearrangement links TRBV19 to TRBJ1-4; D unclear. Germline assignment: CDR1 LNHDA and CDR2 SQIVND (reference sequence). Trimming stripped 6 bases from V and 7 bases from J, with 18 bases between. This CDR3 contains 15 residues. The DNA for the CDR3 is TGTGCCAGTAGCCCCTTGCGGGCAGGTGGTGAAAAACTGTTTTTT. This gives the protein CASSPLRAGGEKLFF.

V usage is TRBV19 and J usage is TRBJ1-6; D not resolved. Trimming stripped 3 bases from V and 7 bases from J, with 10 bases between. Germline CDR1 is LNHDA and CDR2 is SQIVND (reference sequence). The CDR3 loop spans 14 amino acids. CDR3 coding DNA: TGTGCCAGTAGTATCAACACTAACAATTCACCCCTCCACTTT. Translating gives CASSINTNNSPLHF.

This chain connects TRBV6-6 to TRBJ2-3; possibly TRBD2 for D (5 bases). This CDR3 has 16 amino acids. The germline V gene encodes CDR1 MNHNY and CDR2 SVGAGI (reference sequence). The V gene lost 4 bases and the J gene lost 5 bases, with 19 bases spanning the gap. The chain's CDR3 is CASSSVTPEGGDTQYF. CDR3 in DNA: TGTGCCAGCAGTTCCGTGACACCGGAAGGAGGAGATACGCAGTATTTT.

The chain uses TRBV7-9 and TRBJ2-5, with 12 bases aligning to TRBD2. CDR1 and CDR2 (germline): SEHNR, FQNEAQ (reference sequence). CDR3 length: 15 amino acids. Trimming took 5 bases from V and 5 from J; bases not matched to a gene: 6. The CDR3 DNA is TGTGCCAGCAGCCGACTAGCGGGAGAATTGGAGACCCAGTACTTC. Translated: CASSRLAGELETQYF.